The 8 T cell receptor beta chains below come from one sample, sequenced in a study of CD8 T cells in ankylosing spondylitis. TCRdb itself ran the 5' RACE reads through MiXCR, one entry per CDR3 protein. This sample has roughly 69,000 distinct CDR3 sequences, with over 4% found just once. Sequencing input: blood, either unsorted or a sorted T cell fraction (not recorded which). All receptors come from a male donor with ankylosing spondylitis or in good health (not recorded which).

Ten or more counts support this clonotype. The rearrangement uses TRBV3-1 and TRBJ2-6; no clear D gene. Germline values: CDR1 LGHDT, CDR2 YNNKEL (reference sequence). Between the trimmed V and J ends, which lost 4 bases and 8 bases, there was a span of 9 bases. This CDR3 spans 13 amino acids. CDR3 sequence (DNA): TGTGCCAGCAGCCTGGGCCGCCCCAACGTCCTGACTTTC. Translating gives CASSLGRPNVLTF.

This clonotype was found many times. J is TRBJ2-3 and V is TRBV4-2; TRBD1 matches at 8 bases. CDR3 length equals 20 residues. Germline CDR1 LGHNA, CDR2 YNFKEQ. V gave up 4 bases and J gave up 0 bases; unmatched junction bases: 18. DNA of the CDR3: TGTGCCAGCAGCCTCATCCTGACAGGGGCTCAATTTTCTAGCACAGATACGCAGTATTTT. It translates to CASSLILTGAQFSSTDTQYF.

This clonotype has a count of ten or more. The rearrangement links TRBV6-5 to TRBJ2-1, with D unresolved. Trimming shortened V by 6 bases and J by 6 bases, and 6 bases separated the two germline ends. From germline, CDR1 is MNHEY and CDR2 SVGAGI. The CDR3 extends over 11 amino acids. CDR3 region: CASSRSNEQFF. The CDR3 DNA reads TGTGCCAGCAGCCGATCCAATGAGCAGTTCTTC.

The sample holds many counts of this clonotype. The rearrangement joins TRBV30 to TRBJ1-6, with D perhaps TRBD1 (5 bases). The CDR3 length is 14 residues. Germline loops: CDR1 GTSNPN, CDR2 SVGIG (reference sequence). Trimming stripped 1 base from V and 7 bases from J, with 11 bases between. The CDR3 region has the DNA TGTGCCTGGAGTGAAGGGGCTGGCAATTCACCCCTCCACTTT. It encodes CAWSEGAGNSPLHF.

This clonotype showed up many times. The chain carries TRBV6-6 and TRBJ1-1, with a weak D call TRBD1 (5 bases). Germline CDR1 and CDR2: MNHNY and SVGAGI (reference sequence). The ends were cut back, 11 bases at V and 7 bases at J, with 11 bases in the middle. This CDR3 spans 10 amino acids. CDR3 in amino acids: CALGEVEAFF. As DNA, the CDR3 is TGTGCCCTGGGGGAGGTTGAAGCTTTCTTT.

Ten or more counts support this clonotype. The rearrangement joins TRBV9 to TRBJ2-3, with 13 bases lining up with TRBD2. Trimming cost V 3 bases and J 5 bases; bases outside gene matches: 6. Germline CDR1 is SGDLS and CDR2 is YYNGEE. The CDR3 consists of 16 residues. CDR3: CASSGQGTSGEDTQYF. CDR3 coding DNA: TGTGCCAGCAGCGGACAAGGGACTAGCGGGGAAGATACGCAGTATTTT.

Many counts were recorded for this clonotype. CDR3: CASSLGTSGANVLTF. CDR3 DNA: TGTGCCAGCAGCCTCGGCACGTCTGGGGCCAACGTCCTGACTTTC. The V gene is TRBV3-1, the J gene TRBJ2-6; D is undetermined. Germline assignment: CDR1 LGHDT and CDR2 YNNKEL (reference sequence). V lost 4 bases and J 1 base, leaving 8 bases between the germline ends. The CDR3 consists of 15 residues.

This clonotype was counted at least ten times. This sequence joins TRBV6-2 or TRBV6-3 and TRBJ2-6, with D possibly TRBD2 on 6 matching bases. Trimming removed 7 bases from V and 0 bases from J, with 10 bases in between. Germline assignment: CDR1 MNHEY and CDR2 SVGEGT. There are 15 residues in the CDR3. The CDR3 nucleotides read TGTGCCAGCACCTCAGCGGGCTCTGGGGCCAACGTCCTGACTTTC. It codes for CASTSAGSGANVLTF.